This is a list of T cell receptor beta chains from one sample in a study of cytomegalovirus exposure and HLA in healthy donors. Clones were read by immunoSEQ multiplex PCR, and TCRdb kept only the in-frame ones, dropping some. In the table there are about 63,000 clones, 79% of which are singletons. Sequencing used PBMCs. The receptors derive from a woman aged 25 to 45 in good health and CMV-seronegative. CDR3s include the opening cysteine and the closing phenylalanine or tryptophan. The D gene is left open where the match is weak. Clone size is stated in some rows and not others, as once, few, many or a class when expanded.

j_gene,v_gene,abundance,d_gene,CDR3nt,CDR3aa
TRBJ1-5,TRBV7-2,once,TRBD1,TGTGCCAGCAGTCCACAGGGGGAGGGCAATCAGCCCCAGCATTTT,CASSPQGEGNQPQHF
TRBJ2-1,TRBV27,NA,NA,TGTGCCAGCACCCACCAAACAGCTTACAATGAGCAGTTCTTC,CASTHQTAYNEQFF
TRBJ1-1,TRBV29-1,NA,TRBD1,TGCAGCACTGACAGGGGGCAGAACACTGAAGCTTTCTTT,CSTDRGQNTEAFF
TRBJ1-2,TRBV7-2,NA,NA,TGTGCCAGCAGCCCCTGGACTGATGGCTACACCTTC,CASSPWTDGYTF
TRBJ2-1,TRBV9,NA,TRBD2,TGTGCCAGCAGCCCCTTATTAGTGGGCGGGGGGGATGAGCAGTTCTTC,CASSPLLVGGGDEQFF
TRBJ2-3,TRBV9,few,NA,TGTGCCAGCAGTGAATCTACTAGCACAGATACGCAGTATTTT,CASSESTSTDTQYF
TRBJ2-7,TRBV6-1,few,TRBD1,TGTGCCAGCAGGTCCGGGACAGGGGGCGTCTACGAGCAGTACTTC,CASRSGTGGVYEQYF
TRBJ1-1,TRBV19,NA,TRBD1,TGTGCCAGTAGTGGGGATCACACAGGGGGCACTGAAGCTTTCTTT,CASSGDHTGGTEAFF
TRBJ1-3,TRBV5-1,NA,NA,TGCGCCAGCAGCTCCCCAGGGACTGGAAACACCATATATTTT,CASSSPGTGNTIYF
TRBJ2-7,TRBV13,NA,TRBD1,TGTGCCAGCAGCTTTCACTCCAGGGGGCTTATCGAGCAGTACTTC,CASSFHSRGLIEQYF
TRBJ1-5,TRBV10-1,NA,NA,TGCGCCAGCAGTGACCTAGGTACAGGGCAACAGGGCAATCAGCCCCAGCATTTT,CASSDLGTGQQGNQPQHF
TRBJ1-1,TRBV19,NA,TRBD1,TGTGCCAGTAGTTTATCCCCTGGACAGGGGCCCACTGAAGCTTTCTTT,CASSLSPGQGPTEAFF
TRBJ1-1,TRBV5-1,NA,TRBD1,TGCGCCAGCAGCTTCCTAATGGGACAGGGGGCGAACACTGAAGCTTTCTTT,CASSFLMGQGANTEAFF
TRBJ2-3,TRBV10-3,once,TRBD2,TGTGCCATCTTAGGAGCCCTTAGCGGGGGGGACACAGATACGCAGTATTTT,CAILGALSGGDTDTQYF
TRBJ1-1,TRBV27,NA,NA,TGTGCCAGCAAATTACAGGGGAACACTGAAGCTTTCTTT,CASKLQGNTEAFF
TRBJ1-6,TRBV27,few,NA,TGTGCCAGCAGTTGGACACGGAGCTCCTATAATTCACCCCTCCACTTT,CASSWTRSSYNSPLHF
TRBJ1-1,TRBV27,NA,NA,TGTGCCAGCAGTTTCAGTTTTATGAACACTGAAGCTTTCTTT,CASSFSFMNTEAFF
TRBJ1-2,TRBV5-6,NA,TRBD1,TGTGCCAGCAGCTCGGACAGGGCCTTCTATGGCTACACCTTC,CASSSDRAFYGYTF